What follows are 9 T cell receptor beta chains derived from one specimen sequenced in a study of T-cell reconstitution after alpha-beta-depleted transplantation in children. Unique molecular identifiers were used to barcode this TCRbeta library. From the PCR reads, TCRdb called clonotypes with MiXCR, one entry per CDR3 protein. The table lists about 610,000 distinct CDR3 sequences, more than 9% of them singletons, with about 4% in the top ten. The sample consisted of PBMCs from the stem cell graft donor, taken from the stem cell graft. Receptors originate from a human donor who donated a stem cell graft to a child with acute myeloid leukemia.

In its sample, this clonotype was seen many times. The chain employs TRBV18 and TRBJ2-5; D is perhaps TRBD2 (6 bases). V was cut by 6 bases and J by 2 bases, with 19 bases left in between. From germline, CDR1 is KGHSH and CDR2 LQKENI. The CDR3 spans 16 residues. CDR3 region: CASSPAGLAFQETQYF. CDR3 DNA: TGTGCCAGCTCCCCTGCAGGGCTAGCGTTTCAAGAGACCCAGTACTTC.

This chain links TRBV28 with TRBJ1-5, with 10 nucleotides matching TRBD1. V lost 3 bases, J lost 6 bases, and 5 bases stayed unmatched. Germline V CDR1 and CDR2: MDHEN, SYDVKM. The CDR3 is made up of 15 amino acids. The CDR3 reads CASSFSGQGGQPQHF. CDR3 in DNA: TGTGCCAGCAGTTTCTCCGGACAGGGGGGTCAGCCCCAGCATTTT.

The rearrangement uses TRBV4-3 and TRBJ2-3, with D unclear. V lost 1 base and J lost 4, with 15 bases in between. The length of the CDR3 is 16 residues. Germline-derived CDR1 and CDR2 are LGHNA and YSLEER. The CDR3 DNA sequence: TGCGCCAGCAGCCAAGCCCCGCGAACACCGCCAGATACGCAGTATTTT. Its protein product is CASSQAPRTPPDTQYF.

The rearrangement links TRBV7-9 to TRBJ2-5; 9 bases map to TRBD1. The CDR3 runs to 14 residues. Trimming took 6 bases from V and 4 from J; bases not matched to a gene: 6. CDR1 is SEHNR, CDR2 FQNEAQ, per germline (reference sequence). CDR3 residues: CASRPGTGTETQYF. In nucleotides, the CDR3 is TGTGCCAGCAGGCCCGGGACAGGGACAGAGACCCAGTACTTC.

The V and J genes are TRBV7-3 and TRBJ2-3; D is possibly TRBD1 (6 bases). This CDR3 region has 16 residues. Trimming took 4 bases from V and 4 from J, leaving 18 bases between them. Germline V CDR1 and CDR2: SGHTA, FQGTGA. The CDR3 here is CASSSYPGTNSDTQYF. The CDR3 DNA is TGTGCCAGCAGCTCTTATCCCGGGACAAATTCAGATACGCAGTATTTT.

The chain joins TRBV27 to TRBJ2-7; 7 nucleotides agree with TRBD1. The CDR3 totals 15 residues. Losses at the gene ends were 3 bases for V and 4 bases for J; bases not matched to a gene: 9. Germline lookup yields CDR1 MNHEY and CDR2 SMNVEV (reference sequence). The CDR3 DNA sequence: TGTGCCAGCAGTTTTAATCCGGGACAGACTTACGAGCAGTACTTC. Translating it yields CASSFNPGQTYEQYF.

V and J are TRBV7-9 and TRBJ2-3; TRBD1 might be the D (5 bases). V lost 1 base and J 2 bases, leaving 13 bases between the germline ends. The CDR3 consists of 16 residues. Germline CDR1 is SEHNR and CDR2 is FQNEAQ (reference sequence). Here the CDR3 DNA reads TGTGCCAGCAGCTTAGTCCCAGGGCCTCCCACAGATACGCAGTATTTT. This sequence encodes CASSLVPGPPTDTQYF.

This clonotype was detected ten times or more. The rearrangement joins TRBV12-3 or TRBV12-4 to TRBJ2-7, with 11 bases fitting TRBD1. Unmatched junction bases numbered 11, after V lost 7 bases and J lost 6 bases. The CDR3 runs 15 residues. The CDR3 loop is CASNRGAGQGGEQYF. For the CDR3, the DNA is TGTGCCAGCAACCGAGGTGCGGGACAGGGGGGCGAGCAGTACTTC.

In this sample, this clonotype turned up many times. The chain couples TRBV29-1 to TRBJ1-3; D is possibly TRBD1 (6 bases). In germline, CDR1 is SQVTM, CDR2 ANQGSEA. Deletions cut 4 bases from V and 2 bases from J, with 12 bases between. This CDR3 comprises 14 residues. The CDR3 protein is CSVATGNPGNTIYF. CDR3 DNA: TGCAGCGTTGCCACAGGGAACCCTGGAAACACCATATATTTT.